Listed below are T cell receptor beta chains from one sample, sequenced in a study of lymphopenia after photon versus proton radiotherapy. Profiled with immunoSEQ multiplex PCR; TCRdb holds only in-frame clones, not every one. Of just over 25,000 clones in the sample, more than 80% are singletons; the top ten hold 4% to 6.5%. Specimen: peripheral blood, collected from a patient treated with photon-based radiotherapy. These receptors came from a man aged 30-40 years with gastric cancer. The CDR3 runs from the conserved cysteine through the conserved F or W. The order of the fields is D gene, clone size, J gene, V gene, CDR3 DNA, CDR3 protein. The D gene is left open where the match is weak. Clone size is stated in some rows and not others, as once, few, many or a class when expanded.

D: NA; size: NA; J: TRBJ2-5; V: TRBV20-1; DNA: TGCAGTGCTACCCTAGAGGAGACCCAGTACTTC; CDR3: CSATLEETQYF
D: NA; size: NA; J: TRBJ2-5; V: TRBV9; DNA: TGTGCCAGCAGCGTAGAGGCCAAAGAGACCCAGTACTTC; CDR3: CASSVEAKETQYF
D: TRBD2; size: NA; J: TRBJ2-3; V: TRBV11-3; DNA: TGTGCCAGCAGCTTAGGTAGCGGGGGAAGGACCACAGATACGCAGTATTTT; CDR3: CASSLGSGGRTTDTQYF
D: TRBD1; size: NA; J: TRBJ1-4; V: TRBV6-6; DNA: TGTGCCAGCAGTACCGGGACAGGGGGCTCTAGGGAAAAACTGTTTTTT; CDR3: CASSTGTGGSREKLFF
D: NA; size: NA; J: TRBJ1-1; V: TRBV19; DNA: TGTGCCAGTACCTTAATGGGTGGGGTGAACACTGAAGCTTTCTTT; CDR3: CASTLMGGVNTEAFF
D: TRBD1; size: NA; J: TRBJ1-5; V: TRBV15; DNA: TGTGCCACCAGCAGAGTAGGGACAGGCAATCAGCCCCAGCATTTT; CDR3: CATSRVGTGNQPQHF
D: TRBD2; size: NA; J: TRBJ2-7; V: TRBV29-1; DNA: TGCAGCGTTGAAGCCCAGGGTAGCGGGAGCAACGAGCAGTACTTC; CDR3: CSVEAQGSGSNEQYF
D: TRBD1; size: NA; J: TRBJ1-2; V: TRBV7-9; DNA: TGTGCCAGCAGCCAACATTTAGATCGGACAGGGGATGGCTACACCTTC; CDR3: CASSQHLDRTGDGYTF
D: TRBD2; size: once; J: TRBJ2-1; V: TRBV2; DNA: TGTGCCAGCAGTGAAGATGGCGGGAGTTACAATGAGCAGTTCTTC; CDR3: CASSEDGGSYNEQFF
D: NA; size: NA; J: TRBJ2-5; V: TRBV7-3; DNA: TGTGCCAGCAGCTTGACAGGCCTAGAGACCCAGTACTTC; CDR3: CASSLTGLETQYF
D: NA; size: NA; J: TRBJ2-7; V: TRBV27; DNA: TGTGCCAGCAGTTTAGGAAAATCCTACGAGCAGTACTTC; CDR3: CASSLGKSYEQYF
D: NA; size: NA; J: TRBJ2-5; V: TRBV4-3; DNA: TGCGCCAGCAGCGTACAGGGCGGAGAGACCCAGTACTTC; CDR3: CASSVQGGETQYF
D: NA; size: NA; J: TRBJ2-3; V: TRBV5-4; DNA: TGTGCCAGCAGCTTGGTAGAGGTAGGAAGCACAGATACGCAGTATTTT; CDR3: CASSLVEVGSTDTQYF
D: NA; size: NA; J: TRBJ2-3; V: TRBV18; DNA: TGTGCCAGCTCACCAATGAGGGGGAGCACAGATACGCAGTATTTT; CDR3: CASSPMRGSTDTQYF
D: TRBD2; size: NA; J: TRBJ2-2; V: TRBV6-5; DNA: TGTGCCAGCAGTTACTCGCTAGCGGTGAACACCGGGGAGCTGTTTTTT; CDR3: CASSYSLAVNTGELFF
D: NA; size: once; J: TRBJ2-5; V: TRBV6-1; DNA: TGTGCCAGCAGTGATCAGTGGGGAGAGACCCAGTACTTC; CDR3: CASSDQWGETQYF
D: NA; size: NA; J: TRBJ1-2; V: TRBV28; DNA: TGTGCCAGCAGCCTACGGTGGAGGGCTTCCTATGGCTACACCTTC; CDR3: CASSLRWRASYGYTF
D: NA; size: NA; J: TRBJ2-7; V: TRBV10-1; DNA: TGCGCCAGCAGTGAGTATTTGGGAGAAGAGCAGTACTTC; CDR3: CASSEYLGEEQYF
D: NA; size: NA; J: TRBJ2-3; V: TRBV5-1; DNA: TGCGCCAGCAGCTTGGCGGGACCTCAAACAGATACGCAGTATTTT; CDR3: CASSLAGPQTDTQYF
D: TRBD2; size: NA; J: TRBJ2-1; V: TRBV4-1; DNA: TGCGCCAGCAGCCAAGCAAGCGGGAGGGCCAATGAGCAGTTCTTC; CDR3: CASSQASGRANEQFF
D: NA; size: NA; J: TRBJ1-2; V: TRBV28; DNA: TGTGCCAGCAGTTTAACGGCGAAAGGATATGGCTACACCTTC; CDR3: CASSLTAKGYGYTF
D: NA; size: NA; J: TRBJ1-6; V: TRBV2; DNA: TGTGCCAGCACCGAGGGTTCACGTAATTCACCCCTCCACTTT; CDR3: CASTEGSRNSPLHF
D: TRBD1; size: NA; J: TRBJ1-5; V: TRBV18; DNA: TGTGCCAGCTCACCCGGACAGGGCCCTTATAGCAATCAGCCCCAGCATTTT; CDR3: CASSPGQGPYSNQPQHF
D: NA; size: NA; J: TRBJ2-2; V: TRBV7-8; DNA: TGTGCCAGCAGCTTAGCGGGGACGAACACCGGGGAGCTGTTTTTT; CDR3: CASSLAGTNTGELFF
D: TRBD2; size: once; J: TRBJ2-3; V: TRBV7-2; DNA: TGTGCCAGCAGCTTACCCTTAGGGAGGGGTGAACTTACAGATACGCAGTATTTT; CDR3: CASSLPLGRGELTDTQYF
D: TRBD1; size: NA; J: TRBJ1-2; V: TRBV7-6; DNA: TGTGCCAGCAGCTTAGCGCGACAGGGTTATGGCTACACCTTC; CDR3: CASSLARQGYGYTF
D: TRBD1; size: NA; J: TRBJ2-1; V: TRBV11-2; DNA: TGTGCCAGCAGAACCGGGACAGGGGAGAACAATGAGCAGTTCTTC; CDR3: CASRTGTGENNEQFF
D: NA; size: NA; J: TRBJ1-1; V: TRBV7-9; DNA: TGTGCCAGCAGCTTAGAAGTTCCTGAAGCTTTCTTT; CDR3: CASSLEVPEAFF
D: NA; size: NA; J: TRBJ2-3; V: TRBV4-1; DNA: TGCGCCAGCAGCCAAGATTGGAGGTCTCGAGGGGATACGCAGTATTTT; CDR3: CASSQDWRSRGDTQYF
D: NA; size: once; J: TRBJ2-3; V: TRBV28; DNA: TGTGCCAGCAGCTCGGGCGGATTCACAGATACGCAGTATTTT; CDR3: CASSSGGFTDTQYF
D: TRBD1; size: NA; J: TRBJ2-3; V: TRBV29-1; DNA: TGCAGCGTTGAGTCCCAGGGGGCGCCCACAGATACGCAGTATTTT; CDR3: CSVESQGAPTDTQYF
D: TRBD2; size: NA; J: TRBJ2-7; V: TRBV14; DNA: TGTGCCAGCAGCCAAGAAACTCCGGGACTAGCGGGGGTTTACGAGCAGTACTTC; CDR3: CASSQETPGLAGVYEQYF
D: TRBD2; size: NA; J: TRBJ2-5; V: TRBV13; DNA: TGTGCCAGCAGCCCCCGCCCGGGGGGCCAAGAGACCCAGTACTTC; CDR3: CASSPRPGGQETQYF
D: TRBD1; size: NA; J: TRBJ2-1; V: TRBV10-1; DNA: TGCGCCAGCAGTGAGATCCTGGGGACAGCGTCGGATGAGCAGTTCTTC; CDR3: CASSEILGTASDEQFF
D: TRBD1; size: NA; J: TRBJ2-7; V: TRBV5-4; DNA: TGTGCCAGCAGCACCGGGACAGAGTACTACGAGCAGTACTTC; CDR3: CASSTGTEYYEQYF
D: NA; size: NA; J: TRBJ1-1; V: TRBV15; DNA: TGTGCCACCAGCAGAGCAAATCAGAACCCGGAGGCTTTCTTT; CDR3: CATSRANQNPEAFF
D: TRBD1; size: NA; J: TRBJ1-1; V: TRBV6-1; DNA: TGTGCCAGCAGGACAGACAGGGACACTGAAGCTTTCTTT; CDR3: CASRTDRDTEAFF
D: NA; size: NA; J: TRBJ2-1; V: TRBV6-5; DNA: TGTGCCAGCAGTCAGGTTGCAGGAGGTATCTATGAGCAGTTCTTC; CDR3: CASSQVAGGIYEQFF
D: TRBD2; size: few; J: TRBJ2-6; V: TRBV23-1; DNA: TGCGCCGGCCTCACTTCTCCGGGAGGCGAAAGCAAAAAGTCTGGGGCCAACGTCCTGACTTTC; CDR3: CAGLTSPGGESKKSGANVLTF
D: TRBD1; size: NA; J: TRBJ2-7; V: TRBV27; DNA: TGTGCCAGCAGTTCAGGCGGACAGGGAAGGGGCGAGCAGTACTTC; CDR3: CASSSGGQGRGEQYF
D: TRBD1; size: NA; J: TRBJ1-6; V: TRBV10-3; DNA: TGTGCCATCAGTGAGAAACAGGGGAGCCAGAGTTCACCCCTCCACTTT; CDR3: CAISEKQGSQSSPLHF
D: NA; size: NA; J: TRBJ1-5; V: TRBV7-9; DNA: TGTGCCAGCAGCTTACAGGGCAATCAGCCCCAGCATTTT; CDR3: CASSLQGNQPQHF
D: NA; size: once; J: TRBJ1-1; V: TRBV27; DNA: TGTGCCAGCGGACCACGACGAGCCACTGAAGCTTTCTTT; CDR3: CASGPRRATEAFF
D: TRBD1; size: NA; J: TRBJ1-2; V: TRBV7-3; DNA: TGTGCCAGCAGCCCAGACAGGGAGTATGGCTACACCTTC; CDR3: CASSPDREYGYTF
D: TRBD1; size: NA; J: TRBJ2-7; V: TRBV6-1; DNA: TGTGCCAGCCGCGACAGGGGGTACGAGCAGTACTTC; CDR3: CASRDRGYEQYF
D: TRBD1; size: NA; J: TRBJ2-3; V: TRBV5-4; DNA: TGTGCCAGCAGCTCCGGACAGGGGGCTAGAGATACGCAGTATTTT; CDR3: CASSSGQGARDTQYF
D: NA; size: NA; J: TRBJ2-5; V: TRBV9; DNA: TGTGCCAGCAGCGTGTCACAGAAAGAGACCCAGTACTTC; CDR3: CASSVSQKETQYF
D: NA; size: NA; J: TRBJ1-6; V: TRBV12-2; DNA: TGTGCAAGTCCCCGGGCCCTTAGCTCCTATAATTCACCCCTCCACTTT; CDR3: CASPRALSSYNSPLHF
D: TRBD2; size: NA; J: TRBJ2-7; V: TRBV14; DNA: TGTGCCAGCAGCCTGGGACTAGCGGGCGAGCAGTACTTC; CDR3: CASSLGLAGEQYF
D: NA; size: NA; J: TRBJ2-7; V: TRBV19; DNA: TGTGCCAGTAGAAGGAACGGGGACTCCTACGAGCAGTACTTC; CDR3: CASRRNGDSYEQYF
D: NA; size: NA; J: TRBJ2-3; V: TRBV5-4; DNA: TGTGCCAGCAGCCCCGGGGGTAGCACAGATACGCAGTATTTT; CDR3: CASSPGGSTDTQYF
D: NA; size: NA; J: TRBJ1-2; V: TRBV18; DNA: TGTGCCAGCTCACCAGCCGAGGGGAACCACTATGGCTACACCTTC; CDR3: CASSPAEGNHYGYTF
D: NA; size: once; J: TRBJ1-4; V: TRBV6-6; DNA: TGTGCCAGCAGTTACCACGAAAAACTGTTTTTT; CDR3: CASSYHEKLFF
D: NA; size: once; J: TRBJ1-2; V: TRBV6-1; DNA: TGTGCCAGCAGTGAAGCGGTCCTAACGGCTGGCTACACCTTC; CDR3: CASSEAVLTAGYTF
D: NA; size: once; J: TRBJ1-1; V: TRBV6-1; DNA: TGTGCCAGCAGTGAACTAAGGGGCACTGAAGCTTTCTTT; CDR3: CASSELRGTEAFF
D: TRBD2; size: once; J: TRBJ2-3; V: TRBV6-5; DNA: TGTGCCAGCAGTCAGGGACTAGCGGTAGATACGCAGTATTTT; CDR3: CASSQGLAVDTQYF
D: TRBD1; size: NA; J: TRBJ1-1; V: TRBV6-4; DNA: TGTGCCAGCAGTGACCGAACCAAAGCGACAGGGATCACTGAAGCTTTCTTT; CDR3: CASSDRTKATGITEAFF
D: TRBD1; size: NA; J: TRBJ1-2; V: TRBV19; DNA: TGTGCCAGTAGTAGGGACAGGTCCTATGGCTACACCTTC; CDR3: CASSRDRSYGYTF
D: TRBD1; size: NA; J: TRBJ2-7; V: TRBV7-6; DNA: TGTGCCAGCAGCTTAGTTGCAGGGGGCGAGCAGTACTTC; CDR3: CASSLVAGGEQYF